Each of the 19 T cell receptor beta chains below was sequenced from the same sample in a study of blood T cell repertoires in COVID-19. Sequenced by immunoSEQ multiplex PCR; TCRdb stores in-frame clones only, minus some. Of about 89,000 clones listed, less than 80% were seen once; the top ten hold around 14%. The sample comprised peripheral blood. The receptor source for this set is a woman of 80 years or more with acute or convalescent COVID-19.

The CDR3 DNA reads as TGCGCCAGGATGATTACAGGGACAAAATTCTATGGCTACACCTTC. It encodes CARMITGTKFYGYTF. The chain has TRBV4-1 and TRBJ1-2; TRBD1 might be the D (6 bases). The CDR3 consists of 15 residues. Trimming left V 9 bases short and J 4 bases short, with 21 bases between. Germline assignment: CDR1 MGHRA and CDR2 YSYEKL.

This chain's CDR3 is CASSQETRGTEAFF. The CDR3 coding sequence is TGCGCCAGCAGCCAAGAGACCAGGGGCACTGAAGCTTTCTTT. This chain connects TRBV4-3 to TRBJ1-1; TRBD1 might be the D (6 bases). This CDR3 comprises 14 residues. Germline CDR1 reads LGHNA; CDR2 reads YSLEER. The V gene lost 0 bases and the J gene lost 4 bases, with 9 bases spanning the gap.

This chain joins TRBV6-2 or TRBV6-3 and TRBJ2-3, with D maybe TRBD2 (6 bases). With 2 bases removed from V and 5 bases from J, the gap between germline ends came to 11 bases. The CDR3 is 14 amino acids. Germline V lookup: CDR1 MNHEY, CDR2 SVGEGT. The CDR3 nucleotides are TGTGCCAGCAGTTACCCGACTAGGGAAGATACGCAGTATTTT. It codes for CASSYPTREDTQYF.

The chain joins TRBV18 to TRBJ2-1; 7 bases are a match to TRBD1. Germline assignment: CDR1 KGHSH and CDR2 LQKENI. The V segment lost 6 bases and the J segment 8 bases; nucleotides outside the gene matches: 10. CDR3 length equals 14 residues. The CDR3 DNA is TGTGCCAGCTCTCCCGACAGGGCCACGTATGAGCAGTTCTTC. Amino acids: CASSPDRATYEQFF. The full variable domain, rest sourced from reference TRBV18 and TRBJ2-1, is NAGVMQNPRHLVRRRGQEARLRCSPMKGHSHVYWYRQLPEEGLKFMVYLQKENIIDESGMPKERFSAEFPKEGPSILRIQQVVRGDSAAYFCASSPDRATYEQFFGPGTRLTVL.

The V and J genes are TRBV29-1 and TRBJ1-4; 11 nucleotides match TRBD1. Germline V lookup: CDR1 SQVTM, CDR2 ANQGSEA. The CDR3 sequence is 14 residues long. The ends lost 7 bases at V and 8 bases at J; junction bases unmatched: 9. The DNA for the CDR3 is TGCAGCGCTTCTGAGGGGACAGGGGGGGAAAAACTGTTTTTT. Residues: CSASEGTGGEKLFF.

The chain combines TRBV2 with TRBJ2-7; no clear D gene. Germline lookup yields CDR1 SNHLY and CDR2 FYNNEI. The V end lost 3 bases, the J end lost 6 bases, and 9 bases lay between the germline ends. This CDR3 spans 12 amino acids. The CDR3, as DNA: TGTGCCAGCAGTGAGGGCAGCCCCGAGCAGTACTTC. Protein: CASSEGSPEQYF.

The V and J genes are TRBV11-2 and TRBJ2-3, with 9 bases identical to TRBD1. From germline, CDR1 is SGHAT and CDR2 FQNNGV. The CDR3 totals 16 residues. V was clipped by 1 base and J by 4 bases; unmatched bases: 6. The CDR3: CASSLGGTGGPDTQYF. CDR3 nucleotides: TGTGCCAGCAGCTTAGGGGGCACAGGGGGCCCAGATACGCAGTATTTT.

CDR3 sequence (DNA): TGTGCCAGCAGTGATAATCAGGGGGCAAGGGGCTACACCTTC. This encodes CASSDNQGARGYTF. The rearrangement joins TRBV6-1 to TRBJ1-2; 8 nucleotides agree with TRBD1. Germline V gene data show CDR1 as MNHNS and CDR2 as SASEGT. This CDR3 is 14 amino acids long. The trim removed 3 bases at V and 8 bases at J, leaving 8 bases unmatched.

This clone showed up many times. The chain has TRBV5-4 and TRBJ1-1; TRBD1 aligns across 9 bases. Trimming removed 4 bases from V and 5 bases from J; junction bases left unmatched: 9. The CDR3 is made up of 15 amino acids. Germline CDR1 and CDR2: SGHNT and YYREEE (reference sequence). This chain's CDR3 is CASSVGQGIWTEAFF. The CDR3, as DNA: TGTGCCAGCAGCGTAGGACAGGGGATTTGGACTGAAGCTTTCTTT.

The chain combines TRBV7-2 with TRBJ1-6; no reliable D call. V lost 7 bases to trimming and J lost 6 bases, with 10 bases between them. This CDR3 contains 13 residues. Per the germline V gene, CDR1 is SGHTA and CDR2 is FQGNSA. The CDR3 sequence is CASTPTGNSPLHF. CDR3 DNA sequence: TGTGCCAGCACACCAACGGGTAATTCACCCCTCCACTTT.

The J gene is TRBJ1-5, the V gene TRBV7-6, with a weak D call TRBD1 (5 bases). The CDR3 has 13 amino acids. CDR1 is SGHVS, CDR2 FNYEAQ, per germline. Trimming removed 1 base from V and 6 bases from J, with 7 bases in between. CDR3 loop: CASSLGGGQPQHF. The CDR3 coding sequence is TGTGCCAGCAGCTTAGGGGGGGGTCAGCCCCAGCATTTT.

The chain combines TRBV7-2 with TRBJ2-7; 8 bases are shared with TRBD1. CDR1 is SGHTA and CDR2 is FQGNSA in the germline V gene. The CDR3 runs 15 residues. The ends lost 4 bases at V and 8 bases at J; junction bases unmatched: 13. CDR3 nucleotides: TGTGCCAGCAGCTCCACGGTCCTTGGACAGGGCAAGCAGTACTTC. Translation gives CASSSTVLGQGKQYF.

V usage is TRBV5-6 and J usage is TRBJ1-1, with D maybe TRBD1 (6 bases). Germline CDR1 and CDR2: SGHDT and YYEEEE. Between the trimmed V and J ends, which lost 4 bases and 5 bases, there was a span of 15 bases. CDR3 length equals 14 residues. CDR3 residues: CASSHRDTGTEAFF. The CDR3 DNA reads TGTGCCAGCAGCCACCGGGACACGGGAACTGAAGCTTTCTTT.

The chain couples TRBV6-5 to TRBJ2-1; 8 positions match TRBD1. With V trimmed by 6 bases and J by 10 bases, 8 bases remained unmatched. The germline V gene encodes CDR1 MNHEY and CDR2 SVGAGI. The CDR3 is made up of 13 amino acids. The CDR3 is CASSRTGSGEQFF. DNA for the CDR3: TGTGCCAGCAGCCGGACAGGGTCGGGCGAGCAGTTCTTC.

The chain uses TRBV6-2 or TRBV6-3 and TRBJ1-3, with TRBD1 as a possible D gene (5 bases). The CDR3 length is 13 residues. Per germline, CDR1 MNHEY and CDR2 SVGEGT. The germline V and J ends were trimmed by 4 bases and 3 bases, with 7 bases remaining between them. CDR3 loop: CASSWDYGNTIYF. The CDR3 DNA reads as TGTGCCAGCAGTTGGGACTATGGAAACACCATATATTTT.

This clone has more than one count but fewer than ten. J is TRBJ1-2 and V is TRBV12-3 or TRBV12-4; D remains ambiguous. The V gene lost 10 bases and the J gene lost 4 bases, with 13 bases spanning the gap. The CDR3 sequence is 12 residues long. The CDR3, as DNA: TGTGCCAACTTCCGACGGGGCTATGGCTACACCTTC. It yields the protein CANFRRGYGYTF.

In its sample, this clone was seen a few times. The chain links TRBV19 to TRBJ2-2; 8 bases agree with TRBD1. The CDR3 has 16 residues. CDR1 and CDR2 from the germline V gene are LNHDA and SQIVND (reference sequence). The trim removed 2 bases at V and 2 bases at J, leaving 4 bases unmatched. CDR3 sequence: CASSIQGAFNTGELFF. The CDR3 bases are TGTGCCAGTAGTATACAGGGGGCGTTTAACACCGGGGAGCTGTTTTTT.

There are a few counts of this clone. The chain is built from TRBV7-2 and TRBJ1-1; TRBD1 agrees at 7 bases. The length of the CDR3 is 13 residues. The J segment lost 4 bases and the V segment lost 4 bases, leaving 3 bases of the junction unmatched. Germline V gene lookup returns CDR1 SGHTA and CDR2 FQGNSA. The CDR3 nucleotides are TGTGCCAGCAGCTCAACAGGGGTCACTGAAGCTTTCTTT. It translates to CASSSTGVTEAFF.

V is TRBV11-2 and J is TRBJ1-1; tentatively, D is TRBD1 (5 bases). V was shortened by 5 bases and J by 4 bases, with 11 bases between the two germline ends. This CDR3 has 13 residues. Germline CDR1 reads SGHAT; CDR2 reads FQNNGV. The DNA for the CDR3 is TGTGCCAGCAGCAAGGACGGGGGCACTGAAGCTTTCTTT. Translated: CASSKDGGTEAFF.